What follows are 4 T cell receptor beta chains derived from one specimen sequenced in a study of blood T cell repertoires in COVID-19. Only in-frame clones appear in the TCRdb table, and some are missing; sequencing was by immunoSEQ multiplex PCR. The data show under 140,000 clones, with roughly 82% seen just once and approximately 15% held by the top ten. The sample consisted of peripheral blood. These receptors came from a woman between 55 and 75 years old with acute or convalescent COVID-19.

This clone was counted a few times. The rearrangement links TRBV5-6 to TRBJ1-1, with 12 positions matching TRBD1. The junction had 8 bases not matched to a gene; V was cut back by 5 bases and J by 9 bases. This CDR3 contains 14 residues. The germline CDR1 and CDR2 sequences are SGHDT and YYEEEE. CDR3 region: CASSFAGTGGKAFF. In DNA, the CDR3 is TGTGCCAGCAGTTTTGCCGGGACAGGGGGCAAAGCTTTCTTT.

This clone was seen only once. The chain recombines TRBV5-1 with TRBJ1-1; no reliable D call. The CDR3 is 13 amino acids. Trimming pared 1 base from V and 6 bases from J, leaving 10 bases between. Germline loops: CDR1 SGHRS, CDR2 YFSETQ. The CDR3 coding sequence is TGCGCCAGCAGCTTGAATTCCCGGTCTGAAGCTTTCTTT. Translated, it gives CASSLNSRSEAFF.

Of note for this clone: One junction end disagrees with the germline gene, perhaps due to a read error. The rearrangement uses TRBV7-9 and TRBJ2-3, with 13 bases matching TRBD2. CDR3 length equals 18 residues. Germline values: CDR1 SEHNR, CDR2 FQNEAQ (reference sequence). The CDR3 DNA is TGTGCCAGCAGCTCTACGACTAGCGGGGGGCACTTGACAGGTACGCAGTATTTT. The encoded protein is CASSSTTSGGHLTGTQYF.

This clone was recorded only once. This chain joins TRBV4-1 and TRBJ1-1, with 10 bases identical to TRBD1. The V gene end was trimmed by 4 bases and the J gene end by 1 base; junction bases not matched to a gene: 9. Germline assignment: CDR1 MGHRA and CDR2 YSYEKL. The CDR3 totals 17 residues. In nucleotides, the CDR3 is TGCGCCAGCAGCCTTTACGGGACAGGGGAGCGGAACACTGAAGCTTTCTTT. It translates to CASSLYGTGERNTEAFF.